This T cell receptor beta chain stems from a study of blood T cell repertoires in COVID-19 (TCRdb year 2020). Looking at the study overall: Collaborator samples came from the United States, Italy and Spain and covered acute and convalescent phases of COVID-19. The prospective study material was composed of cDNA or gDNA derived from T cells, B-cell-depleted T cells, or PBMCs. Subjects who had been exposed to COVID-19, were actively infected with it, or had recovered from it provided the deeply sampled blood TCRbeta repertoires that made up the dataset. The repertoires were made available in a free public database intended to serve as a resource for research on the immune response to SARS-CoV-2. The samples were drawn from two sources: the first 160 participants of the ongoing ImmuneRACE study, and 1,200 or so subjects contributed by 6 global collaborators. Sample metadata almost always included a de-identified subject ID, COVID-19 status, age in years and sex. HLA class I and class II types, where available, came from metadata supplied by the sample provider rather than from assay-based typing.

To note about this clone: Its binding antigen is unknown. The sample holds no much larger clone one base away, and base qualities are not on file.

TCRbeta CDR3 regions were amplified from genomic DNA by means of the immunoSEQ Assay, a bias-controlled multiplex PCR. On the study's bioinformatics: The number of nucleated cells in each sample was estimated by amplification of reference gene primers within the assay. Sequence reads were collapsed and filtered to measure the absolute abundance of every unique TCRbeta CDR3 rearrangement. Productive Simpson clonality was computed per sample as the square root of Simpson's diversity index over productive rearrangements. Drawn from immuneACCESS, this table holds only the in-frame rearrangements with V and J called that TCRdb kept. Clones are partly lost; checked studies trace under half to an unresolved V gene and leave the rest unexplained. Clone size and V and J calls were adopted from that table, with D and trimming inferred from the DNA. The sample table contains more than 150,000 clones; only one count was recorded for 80% to 90% of them. The leading ten clones occupy approximately 12% of the sample.

Taken from cysteine to phenylalanine, the CDR3 has 13 residues. The only DNA kept is the CDR3, 39 bases in frame from the first base. Between the V and J ends, shortened by 4 bases and 6 bases respectively, the junction contains 10 bases. CDR1 and CDR2 (SEHNR, FQNEAQ) derive from the germline V gene (reference sequence). Beyond this particular receptor, the publication reports: Clinical and demographic metadata were provided uncurated, with the amount varying by source and participant.

At one collaborating source in Seattle, patients were enrolled during active infection and were followed longitudinally through the course of disease. Collaborating institutions collected whole blood in K2EDTA tubes following their own protocols. For TCRbeta analysis, collaborators shipped samples as frozen whole blood, isolated PBMCs, or DNA extracted from either of those sample types. The chain is encoded by TRBV7-9 joined to TRBJ2-1; matching of 5 bases hints at TRBD1 as the D gene. The clonotype comes from a woman aged 70-85 years with COVID-19, enrolled during active disease. Sample: peripheral blood. The nucleotide sequence reads as follows: TGTGCCAGCAGCTCCTCAGGGCCCAATGAGCAGTTCTTC. Protein translation: CASSSSGPNEQFF. Where the CDR3 stops, the reference TRBV7-9 and TRBJ2-1 genes take over; the full variable domain is DTGVSQNPRHKITKRGQNVTFRCDPISEHNRLYWYRQTLGQGPEFLTYFQNEAQLEKSRLLSDRFSAERPKGSFSTLEIQRTEQGDSAMYLCASSSSGPNEQFFGPGTRLTVL.